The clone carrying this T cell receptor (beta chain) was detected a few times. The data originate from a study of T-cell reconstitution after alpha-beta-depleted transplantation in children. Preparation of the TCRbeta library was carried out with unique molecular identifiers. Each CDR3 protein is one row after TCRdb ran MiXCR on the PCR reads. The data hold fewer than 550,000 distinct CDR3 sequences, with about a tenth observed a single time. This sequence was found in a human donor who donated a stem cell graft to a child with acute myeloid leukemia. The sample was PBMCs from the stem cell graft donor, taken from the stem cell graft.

The CDR3 DNA reads TGTGCCAGCAGCGTAGGGACTAGCCGCGATACGCAGTATTTT. Its protein is CASSVGTSRDTQYF. The rearrangement uses TRBV9 and TRBJ2-3; 8 bases agree with TRBD2. Germline CDR1 and CDR2: SGDLS and YYNGEE. V was pared by 0 bases and J by 6 bases, with 3 bases of the junction left unmatched. This CDR3 spans 14 amino acids.